This TCR beta chain was sequenced during a study of cytomegalovirus exposure and HLA in healthy donors (dated by TCRdb to between 2016 and 2019). Looking at the study overall: An earlier analysis of approximately 640 of the donors reported 276 Gb of sequence data and about 100 million unique TCR beta sequences from some 180 million T cells. Across 398 genotyped donors of the cohort, an average of about 240,000 unique TCR beta nucleotide sequences per donor were sequenced, and 15% to 20% of those sequences were non-productive. A handful of DR-DQ haplotypes were handled as single units for association and clustering because linkage in the cohort was strong. All discovery cohort repertoires had been generated using a single sequencing platform. In addition to the first cohort of around 670 subjects, a separate validation cohort of around 110 different subjects was used. To study patterns of TCR occurrence, a later analysis re-analyzed previously published TCR beta repertoires from around 700 donors and added high-resolution HLA genotyping. Among the roughly 400 genotyped donors, approximately 81% belonged to the genetic ancestry cluster associated with self-reported Caucasian donors. To predict cytomegalovirus infection status, the study combined high-throughput TCR immunosequencing, statistical association of individual TCRs with disease status, and machine learning. The study aimed to test whether signatures of past pathogen exposure could be identified by cataloging public T cell receptors. Using immunosequencing, the study profiled T cell repertoires from approximately 700 subjects and related those repertoires to cytomegalovirus serostatus. Typing coverage differed by locus: A, B, C, DRB1 and DQB1 were typed in roughly 620-630 donors, DQA1 in approximately 520, DPA1 in nearly 610, and DPB1 in just under 490. Approximately 310 gigabases of sequencing data and 80 million or so unique TCR sequences were included in an early release covering several hundred HLA-typed donors. Donor age, sex, ethnicity and CMV serostatus were collected together with the repertoire data. HLA typing covered class I and class II loci at four-digit resolution. An earlier analysis of around 580 of the donors used high-throughput TCR beta sequencing to judge whether each TCR beta V gene segment behaved as functional or pseudogenic. Genome-wide SNP genotypes for about 65% of the 666 donors were used in a later genetic analysis, which treated that subset as a discovery cohort. Rather than drawing on any new phenotypic data, the later analysis identified candidate immune exposures from TCR beta sequences and the way those sequences occurred across donors. The research as a whole found: Sequencing depth was assumed to be roughly uniform across donors in the presence/absence analyses, though that assumption may not hold. Most CMV-associated TCR beta chains appeared to be HLA-restricted in a later analysis, and the HLA associations seemed to be driven largely by CMV exposure. The classifier was reported to diagnose cytomegalovirus status with high specificity and sensitivity in both the original cohort and the validation cohort. Because some donors lacked HLA typing at each locus, the association tests relied only on the typed subset. This cohort had only TCR beta chains sequenced, and the lack of alpha or paired-chain data limited which features could be detected. About 17 rarely observed V segments, including chromosome 9 orphons, were excluded from the earlier analysis of a few hundred of the donors because counts were too low. V-gene and J-gene trimming of TCR beta chains was associated with a missense DCLRE1C variant in a later genetic analysis, and the association was replicated in an independent cohort. The sequencing pipeline was judged likely to have produced a cluster of highly shared sequence variants as a technical artifact. A later analysis found that TCR association rates varied across HLA loci, with DRB1 alleles showing the most associated TCRs and HLA-C alleles the fewest. Linkage disequilibrium might explain the correlated functional status among segregating V segments, but an unknown experimental factor could not be ruled out. The authors suggested that the approach could potentially be extended to other disease states and immunological phenotypes. For the cohort, immune exposure information was limited to CMV serostatus. An earlier analysis of around 600 of the donors showed that most TCR beta V segments appeared in productive rearrangements either about 87% or about 30% of the time, which broadly matched IMGT annotations. In a later analysis, some 18,000 TCR beta sequences were associated with specific HLA alleles at a false discovery rate of 0.05. Some IMGT-functional V segments, including TRBV6-2 and TRBV6-3, could not be told apart with the 87-base-pair reads, so those segments were excluded. A later genetic analysis reported fewer N-insertions in productive TCRs among donors in an Asian-associated ancestry cluster than the roughly 690-donor mean. A later analysis found that HLA-associated TCR beta chains were more clonally expanded and had lower generation probabilities than equally common non-associated chains. In vitro tests confirmed that a few of the cytomegalovirus-associated TCR beta chains recognize cytomegalovirus antigens. Most TCR sequences were observed very rarely across donors, whereas some public TCRs were present in many individuals. The study gave a list of roughly 150 TCR beta chains associated with cytomegalovirus. Several of the top co-occurrence clusters appeared to be linked to parvovirus B19, influenza, CMV and Epstein-Barr virus, according to a later analysis. A further reported finding was that TCR beta sequences accurately predicted the HLA-A and HLA-B alleles for most subjects in the first cohort. When HLA alleles, especially DR and DQ, strongly co-occurred, TCR associations were difficult to assign to individual alleles.

Library prep was done by the immunoSEQ multiplex PCR assay. For the multiplex PCR, a mixture combining 60 forward primers for TCR Vbeta segments and 13 reverse primers for TCR Jbeta segments was used. A multiplex PCR assay on genomic DNA amplified the CDR3 region of rearranged TCR beta genes. Amplified TCR beta libraries were sequenced as 87-base-pair reads on the Illumina HiSeq System. On the study's bioinformatics: A later analysis counted about 80 million unique TCR beta chains across the 600 to 850 repertoires, and some 11 million of these chains were shared by at least two donors. Raw reads were error-corrected and collapsed into unique sequences by a nearest-neighbor algorithm in which closely related sequences were merged to remove PCR and sequencing errors. V, D and J gene segments were assigned by aligning CDR3 sequences to IMGT reference sequences. For a sequence to be retained, a match of at least six nucleotides to both a V gene segment and a J gene segment was required. A rearrangement was called productive if the CDR3 had no stop codons and remained in frame with V and J, and every other rearrangement was called non-productive. Following IMGT convention, CDR3 was defined as the stretch from the second conserved V-encoded cysteine up to the conserved J-encoded phenylalanine. The earlier analysis of fewer than 750 of the donors excluded sequences that lacked an unambiguous match to a single V gene segment. An earlier analysis of several hundred of the donors called V segments functional above 56.7% productive rearrangements and segregating when the between-donor standard deviation exceeded 5%. A statistical classification framework was developed to diagnose cytomegalovirus status using the catalog of TCR beta chain sequences. In a later analysis, V and J genes were assigned by comparing TCR nucleotide sequences against IMGT/GENE-DB human TR gene sequences. The TCRdist pipeline was used in a later analysis to assign CDR3 sequences and most-parsimonious VDJ recombination scenarios. In a later analysis, each TCR beta chain was defined by its CDR3 amino acid sequence together with its V-gene family, and reads lacking a unique V-gene family were excluded. A later analysis removed several hundred highly shared, low-generation-probability nucleotide sequences to deal with suspected cross-contamination and a sequencing artifact. A later analysis calculated a clonal expansion index for each public chain from normalized within-repertoire ranks of inferred template counts. In a later analysis, generation probabilities were computed using a VDJ recombination model fitted to out-of-frame rearrangements, and the results were checked against IGoR. Hypergeometric tests were used in a later analysis to score TCR-TCR, TCR-HLA and TCR-CMV co-occurrence, with a repertoire-size bias correction applied to the TCR pairs. In a later analysis, false discovery rates were estimated by permuting HLA or CMV assignments 20 times. In a later analysis, co-occurring TCRs were grouped using DBSCAN, with TCRdist sequence similarity added in when clustering inside HLA-allele-positive subsets. For co-occurrence clustering, repertoires with fewer than 30,000 or more than 120,000 public chains were excluded, along with about five repertoires with anomalous nucleotide sharing. TCRdb obtained this table from immuneACCESS and retained in-frame rearrangements with V and J assigned. These tables miss some clones; where compared with another copy, unresolved V genes account for less than half of the shortfall, and the remainder is unexplained. For V, J and clone size, that table is used; D and trimming come from the DNA. This sample's records show around 70,000 clones. The ten most abundant clones make up about 4% of the sample.

The cohort was made up of about 610 healthy bone marrow donors. Cohort members were all nominally healthy when sampled, although unrecorded immune exposures were likely present. The donor was CMV seropositive and belonged to the group of 270 or so seropositive cohort members. A peripheral blood sample was collected from each donor, and TCR beta sequencing was performed on peripheral blood mononuclear cells. Genomic DNA extraction from the blood cell samples was performed with the Qiagen DNeasy Blood Extraction Kit. The CDR3 starts with the cysteine, ends with the phenylalanine, and has 14 residues. The kept DNA is CDR3 alone, 42 bases in frame from the first base. CDR1 and CDR2, per the germline V gene, are MNHNS and SASEGT. After removal of 2 bases from V and 8 bases from J, the junction retains 7 bases not matched to a gene. To note about this clone: Its antigen is not yet known.

The chain is assembled from TRBV6-1 and TRBJ1-1, with TRBD1 identical over 8 junction bases. Sequenced sample: PBMCs. This clonotype was obtained from a female donor in good health and CMV-seropositive. The sequence in DNA is TGTGCCAGCAGTGAATCGGACAGGGTGGGCGAAGCTTTCTTT. It codes for CASSESDRVGEAFF.